The 19 T cell receptor beta chains below all came from one sample that was sequenced in a study of control samples from healthy donors and cancer patients (dated by TCRdb to 2018 to 2021). The library came from the immunoSEQ multiplex PCR assay. TCRdb took over this immuneACCESS table, retaining in-frame rearrangements with V and J assigned. Such tables are incomplete; in checked studies, under half of the missing clones stem from an unresolved V gene, and the remainder is unexplained. The sample profile shows more than 110,000 clones; approximately 86% of them were found once. The ten largest clones capture just over 8.5% of the sample. The source material was blood. The receptors come from a woman aged 25 to 39 in good health.

This rearrangement joins TRBV30 to TRBJ2-3; possible D gene TRBD2, 6 bases. Germline V CDR1 and CDR2: GTSNPN, SVGIG (reference sequence). The CDR3 contains 18 residues. Deletions cut 4 bases from V and 0 bases from J, with 23 bases between. The CDR3 nucleotides read TGTGCCTGGACGGTGCGGGGCGGACCTAAATCTAGCACAGATACGCAGTATTTT. Translating gives CAWTVRGGPKSSTDTQYF.

This chain joins TRBV7-2 and TRBJ2-7; 9 bases are shared with TRBD2. The CDR3 has 15 amino acids. V lost 4 bases, J lost 2 bases, and 6 bases stayed unmatched. Looked up from germline, CDR1 is SGHTA and CDR2 is FQGNSA. CDR3 protein: CASSSLGGRAYEQYF. DNA for the CDR3: TGTGCCAGCAGCTCCCTGGGCGGGAGGGCCTACGAGCAGTACTTC.

This chain joins TRBV24-1 and TRBJ2-1; 7 bases map to TRBD2. There are 14 residues in the CDR3. Per germline, CDR1 KGHDR and CDR2 SFDVKD. Trimming cost V 4 bases and J 9 bases; bases outside gene matches: 8. As DNA, the CDR3 is TGTGCCACCAGTGACTTAACTCCGGGGGGTGAGCAGTTCTTC. Its protein product is CATSDLTPGGEQFF.

The rearrangement links TRBV6-1 to TRBJ1-4; 10 positions agree with TRBD1. The trim removed 2 bases at V and 0 bases at J, leaving 15 bases unmatched. Germline CDR1 reads MNHNS; CDR2 reads SASEGT. This CDR3 is 21 amino acids long. This CDR3 is CASSEILGDRGPRATNEKLFF. The DNA for the CDR3 is TGTGCCAGCAGTGAAATCTTAGGGGACAGGGGCCCGAGAGCAACTAATGAAAAACTGTTTTTT.

The chain uses TRBV4-2 and TRBJ1-2; TRBD1 is a possible D gene (5 bases). The CDR3 covers 18 residues. The V gene's germline CDR1 is LGHNA and CDR2 YNFKEQ. Deletions cut 1 base from V and 0 bases from J, with 18 bases between. CDR3 loop: CASSQAPGGDRPNYGYTF. CDR3 DNA sequence: TGTGCCAGCAGCCAAGCACCCGGAGGGGACCGACCTAACTATGGCTACACCTTC.

The chain employs TRBV6-4 and TRBJ2-5; 8 nucleotides agree with TRBD2. J lost 4 bases, V lost 4 bases, and 8 bases had no gene match. The CDR3 length is 15 residues. Germline V lookup: CDR1 MRHNA, CDR2 SNTAGT. This CDR3 is CASSVLAGGLETQYF. The CDR3 DNA follows: TGTGCCAGCAGTGTGCTAGCGGGCGGCTTAGAGACCCAGTACTTC.

This chain connects TRBV6-6 to TRBJ1-2; possible D gene TRBD1, 6 bases. Germline V gene data show CDR1 as MNHNY and CDR2 as SVGAGI (reference sequence). The CDR3 length is 12 residues. V was cut by 6 bases and J by 4 bases, with 9 bases left in between. The CDR3 reads CASRPDSYGYTF. The CDR3 coding sequence is TGTGCCAGCAGGCCGGACAGCTATGGCTACACCTTC.

Concerning this clone itself: Other DNA sequences in this specimen translate into the identical CDR3. V usage is TRBV6-1 and J usage is TRBJ1-2; D is unresolved. The CDR3 contains 14 residues. Germline V gene data show CDR1 as MNHNS and CDR2 as SASEGT. Trimming removed 1 base at V and 1 base at J, with 7 bases between. In DNA form, the CDR3 reads TGTGCCAGCAGTGAAGTCCGGGGTAACTATGGCTACACCTTC. Protein product: CASSEVRGNYGYTF.

The chain combines TRBV5-4 with TRBJ2-7; TRBD2 agrees at 11 bases. CDR1 and CDR2 from the germline V gene are SGHNT and YYREEE (reference sequence). The CDR3 totals 15 residues. V dropped 0 bases and J dropped 7; count of bases not matched to a gene: 6. The CDR3 loop is CASSLDGTSGREQYF. CDR3 DNA: TGTGCCAGCAGCTTGGACGGGACTAGCGGAAGAGAGCAGTACTTC.

J is TRBJ2-5 and V is TRBV5-5; TRBD1 matches at 8 bases. The CDR3 sequence is 15 residues long. J gave up 2 bases and V 4 bases, and 7 bases lay outside the gene matches. Germline values: CDR1 SGHKS, CDR2 YYEKEE (reference sequence). CDR3 sequence (DNA): TGTGCCAGCAGCCCACAGGGGGTTAGGCAAGAGACCCAGTACTTC. Its translation: CASSPQGVRQETQYF.

This chain connects TRBV11-3 to TRBJ2-2; D is possibly TRBD1 (5 bases). Germline CDR1 reads SGHNT; CDR2 reads YENEEA. The CDR3 contains 16 residues. Trimming took 1 base from V and 7 from J, leaving 16 bases between them. Here the CDR3 reads CASSLAEGREGGELFF. The CDR3 coding sequence is TGTGCCAGCAGCTTAGCGGAAGGCAGGGAAGGCGGGGAGCTGTTTTTT.

This chain links TRBV5-5 with TRBJ2-1; D might be TRBD1 (5 bases). CDR1 SGHKS and CDR2 YYEKEE come from the germline V gene (reference sequence). The CDR3 contains 14 residues. V was pared by 0 bases and J by 1 base, with 5 bases between. CDR3 sequence: CASSLGQSYNEQFF. CDR3 bases: TGTGCCAGCAGCTTGGGACAGTCCTACAATGAGCAGTTCTTC.

The chain combines TRBV19 with TRBJ1-1, with TRBD1 matching over 9 bases. The CDR3 loop spans 15 amino acids. Germline CDR1 and CDR2: LNHDA and SQIVND (reference sequence). The V gene end was trimmed by 3 bases and the J gene end by 4 bases; junction bases not matched to a gene: 6. This CDR3 is CASSITGGAGTEAFF. CDR3 nucleotide sequence: TGTGCCAGTAGTATCACAGGGGGCGCCGGCACTGAAGCTTTCTTT.

The chain combines TRBV5-1 with TRBJ2-5, with D unresolved. The CDR3 is made up of 14 amino acids. Germline lookup yields CDR1 SGHRS and CDR2 YFSETQ. V was pared by 3 bases and J by 2 bases, with 11 bases between. CDR3 in amino acids: CASSSDPHQETQYF. The CDR3 DNA is TGCGCCAGCAGCTCGGACCCACATCAAGAGACCCAGTACTTC.

This sequence joins TRBV19 and TRBJ1-5, with D possibly matching TRBD1 (5 bases). The V gene lost 6 bases and the J gene lost 4 bases, with 10 bases spanning the gap. Germline CDR1 is LNHDA and CDR2 is SQIVND (reference sequence). This CDR3 is 13 amino acids long. The CDR3 nucleotides read TGTGCCAGTAGCGGGGGGGAGAATCAGCCCCAGCATTTT. Its translation: CASSGGENQPQHF.

The CDR3 nucleotides are TGCGCCAGCAGTCCAAGGAAGGGCACAGATACGCAGTATTTT. Protein: CASSPRKGTDTQYF. The V and J genes are TRBV23-1 and TRBJ2-3; D unclear. TRBV23-1 is labeled an ORF, and its function is uncertain. Trimming removed 4 bases at V and 1 base at J, with 9 bases between. CDR3 length: 14 amino acids.

This clone was observed a single time. The chain joins TRBV6-1 to TRBJ1-4, with D tentatively TRBD1 (5 bases). Trimming left V 2 bases short and J 8 bases short, with 21 bases between. Looked up from germline, CDR1 is MNHNS and CDR2 is SASEGT. CDR3 length: 17 amino acids. The CDR3 DNA reads TGTGCCAGCAGTGAATGGTCCTGGGGCAGTACAGACGAAAAACTGTTTTTT. Its translation is CASSEWSWGSTDEKLFF.

The chain employs TRBV4-1 and TRBJ2-2, with 14 bases aligning to TRBD2. In germline, CDR1 is MGHRA, CDR2 YSYEKL. This CDR3 is built from 17 residues. With V trimmed by 0 bases and J by 4 bases, 1 base remained unmatched. CDR3 sequence: CASSQEGLAGVTGELFF. The CDR3 DNA reads TGCGCCAGCAGCCAAGAGGGACTAGCGGGAGTCACCGGGGAGCTGTTTTTT.

The chain has TRBV14 and TRBJ2-2; D unresolved. The V and J ends lost 2 bases and 3 bases respectively, with 10 bases between them. From germline, CDR1 is SGHDN and CDR2 FVKESK. The length of the CDR3 is 15 residues. CDR3 DNA: TGTGCCAGCAGCCAACGGCGTTTGGACACCGGGGAGCTGTTTTTT. It yields the protein CASSQRRLDTGELFF.